Listed here is a single T cell receptor (beta chain). The record originates from a study of technical replicates of blood from several donors. TCRdb's table, derived via immunoSEQ multiplex PCR, lists solely in-frame clones and lacks some. The sample has 65,000 to 90,000 clones; approximately 94% are singletons. The receptor was derived from a human donor in good health. The material sequenced was T cells isolated from PBMCs.

CDR3 DNA sequence: TGTGCCAGCAGAGTACAGGGATCCAATCAGCCCCAGCATTTT. Translated, it gives CASRVQGSNQPQHF. The rearrangement links TRBV28 to TRBJ1-5; D possibly corresponds to TRBD1 (6 bases). Per germline, CDR1 MDHEN and CDR2 SYDVKM. The CDR3 sequence is 14 residues long. Trimming cost V 6 bases and J 3 bases, with 12 bases left between them.